The present TCR beta chain was sequenced within a study of control samples from healthy donors and cancer patients. The data were produced by immunoSEQ multiplex PCR, yet TCRdb's version contains in-frame clones alone and is incomplete. The sample has around 90,000 clones, about 85% seen once. Deletions cut 6 bases from V and 2 bases from J, with 10 bases between. This CDR3 spans 14 amino acids. The germline CDR1 and CDR2 sequences are MNHNY and SVGAGI (reference sequence). This TCR was recovered from a man aged 30 to 39 in good health. What was sequenced was blood. The genes are TRBV6-6 and TRBJ2-2; D gene uncertain. CDR3 sequence: CASRQTENTGELFF. CDR3 DNA: TGTGCCAGCAGACAGACGGAAAACACCGGGGAGCTGTTTTTT.